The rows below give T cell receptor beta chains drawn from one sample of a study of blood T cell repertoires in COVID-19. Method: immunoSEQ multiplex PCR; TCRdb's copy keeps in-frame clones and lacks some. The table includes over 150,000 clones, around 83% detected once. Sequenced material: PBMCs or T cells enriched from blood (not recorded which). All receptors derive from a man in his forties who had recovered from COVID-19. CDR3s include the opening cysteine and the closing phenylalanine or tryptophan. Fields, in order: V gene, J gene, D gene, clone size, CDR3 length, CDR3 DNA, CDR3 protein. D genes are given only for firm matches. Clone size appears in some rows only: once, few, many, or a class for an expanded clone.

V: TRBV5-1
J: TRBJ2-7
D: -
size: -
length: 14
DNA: TGCGCCAGCAGCTTGGGGGGAGCCAACTACGAGCAGTACTTC
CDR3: CASSLGGANYEQYF

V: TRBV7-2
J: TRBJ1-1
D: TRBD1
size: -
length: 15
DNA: TGTGCCAGCAGCTTAGGTCTCAGGGGGGACACTGAAGCTTTCTTT
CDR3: CASSLGLRGDTEAFF

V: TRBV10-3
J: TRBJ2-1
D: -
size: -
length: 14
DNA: TGTGCCATCGGCACAGGCGGCCCCTACAATGAGCAGTTCTTC
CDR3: CAIGTGGPYNEQFF

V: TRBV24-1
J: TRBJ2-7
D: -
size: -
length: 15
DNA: TGTGCCACCAGTGATGGAGGTGGAGGGAGCTACGAGCAGTACTTC
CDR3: CATSDGGGGSYEQYF

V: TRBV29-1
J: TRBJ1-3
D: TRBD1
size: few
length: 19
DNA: TGCAGCGTTACCCCCAACCCTTGGGACAGCGAAAGCTCTGGAAACACCATATATTTT
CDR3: CSVTPNPWDSESSGNTIYF

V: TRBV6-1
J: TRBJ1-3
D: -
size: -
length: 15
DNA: TGTGCCAGCAGTGAACATCAGGGTGCGGGAAACACCATATATTTT
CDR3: CASSEHQGAGNTIYF

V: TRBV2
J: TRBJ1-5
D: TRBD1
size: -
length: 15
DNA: TGTGCCAGCAGTGAAAGGACAGGGGGTAGACAGCCCCAGCATTTT
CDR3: CASSERTGGRQPQHF

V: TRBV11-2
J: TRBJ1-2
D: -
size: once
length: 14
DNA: TGTGCCAGCAGGCACCTCAGGGAGGGCTATGGCTACACCTTC
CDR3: CASRHLREGYGYTF

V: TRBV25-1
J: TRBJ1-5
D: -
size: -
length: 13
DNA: TGTGCCAGCCAGGGTCAATCCCGGCAGCCCCAGCATTTT
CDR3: CASQGQSRQPQHF

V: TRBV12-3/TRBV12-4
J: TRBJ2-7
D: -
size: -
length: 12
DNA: TGTGCCAGCAGTGTGGGACTTTACGAGCAGTACTTC
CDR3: CASSVGLYEQYF

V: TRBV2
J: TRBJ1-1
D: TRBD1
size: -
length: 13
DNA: TGTGCCGGGGGGACAGGGGTGAACACTGAAGCTTTCTTT
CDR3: CAGGTGVNTEAFF

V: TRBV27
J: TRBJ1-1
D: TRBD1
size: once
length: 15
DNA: TGTGCCAGCAGTCTGACAGGGATGGGGGTCACTGAAGCTTTCTTT
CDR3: CASSLTGMGVTEAFF

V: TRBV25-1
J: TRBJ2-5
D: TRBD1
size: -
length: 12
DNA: TGTGCCACAACTGGGACAGTACAGACCCAGTACTTC
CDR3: CATTGTVQTQYF

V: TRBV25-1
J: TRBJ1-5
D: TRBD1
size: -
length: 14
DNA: TGTGCCAGCAGTGAAACAGGGGCAATCCAGCCCCAGCATTTT
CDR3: CASSETGAIQPQHF

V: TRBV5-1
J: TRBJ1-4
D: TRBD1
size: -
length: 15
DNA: TGCGCCAGCAGCCCCTCAGGGGGAGAGAATGAAAAACTGTTTTTT
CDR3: CASSPSGGENEKLFF

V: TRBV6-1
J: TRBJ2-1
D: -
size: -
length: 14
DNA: TGTGCCAGCAGTGAAGGCAGGGGGAGGAATGAGCAGTTCTTC
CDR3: CASSEGRGRNEQFF

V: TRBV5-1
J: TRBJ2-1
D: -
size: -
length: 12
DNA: TGCGCCAGCAGCATAGGACAAGCAGAGCAGTTCTTC
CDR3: CASSIGQAEQFF

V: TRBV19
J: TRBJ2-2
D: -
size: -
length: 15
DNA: TGTGCCAGTAGTATATCCGGGGCGAACACCGGGGAGCTGTTTTTT
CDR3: CASSISGANTGELFF

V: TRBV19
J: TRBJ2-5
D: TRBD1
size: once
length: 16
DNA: TGTGCCAGTAGTATAACGGGACAGGGGGCCCAAGAGACCCAGTACTTC
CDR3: CASSITGQGAQETQYF

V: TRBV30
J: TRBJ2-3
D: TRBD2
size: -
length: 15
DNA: TGTGCCTGGCGACCTAGCGGAGCTAGCACAGATACGCAGTATTTT
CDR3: CAWRPSGASTDTQYF

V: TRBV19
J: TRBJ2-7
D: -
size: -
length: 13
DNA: TGTGCCAGTAGTATAGGTCACAACTACGAGCAGTACTTC
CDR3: CASSIGHNYEQYF

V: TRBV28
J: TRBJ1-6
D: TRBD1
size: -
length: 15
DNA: TGTGCCAGCATCGTAGGGGGCGCGAGAAATTCACCCCTCCACTTT
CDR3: CASIVGGARNSPLHF

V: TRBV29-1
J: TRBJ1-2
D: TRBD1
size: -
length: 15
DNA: TGCAGCGTTGAGGGGACCCAGGACAGGGGCTATGGCTACACCTTC
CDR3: CSVEGTQDRGYGYTF

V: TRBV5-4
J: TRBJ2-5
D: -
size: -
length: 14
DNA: TGTGCCAGCAGCTTGCGGGGAACCCAAGAGACCCAGTACTTC
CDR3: CASSLRGTQETQYF

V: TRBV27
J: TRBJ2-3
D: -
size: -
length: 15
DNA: TGTGCCAGCAGTTTAAGTGGAAACTGGGCTTTGGCGCAGTATTTT
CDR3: CASSLSGNWALAQYF

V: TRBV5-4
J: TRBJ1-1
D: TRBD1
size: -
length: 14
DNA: TGTGCCAGCAGCTTGGTGGAGGGGGCCACTGAAGCTTTCTTT
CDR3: CASSLVEGATEAFF

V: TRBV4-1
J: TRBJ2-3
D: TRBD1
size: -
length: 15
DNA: TGCGCCAGCAGCCAAGTACAGGGGAGCACAGATACGCAGTATTTT
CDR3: CASSQVQGSTDTQYF

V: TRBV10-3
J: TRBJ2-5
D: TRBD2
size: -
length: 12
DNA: TGTGCCATCGGGACTAGTCAAGAGACCCAGTACTTC
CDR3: CAIGTSQETQYF

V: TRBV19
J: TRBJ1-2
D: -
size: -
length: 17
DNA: TGTGCCAGTAGGGGATGGACGGGGCGGGAGACTAACTATGGCTACACCTTC
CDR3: CASRGWTGRETNYGYTF

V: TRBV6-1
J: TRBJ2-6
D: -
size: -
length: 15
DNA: TGTGCCAGCAGTGAATGGGGGCTAGGGGCCAACGTCCTGACTTTC
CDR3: CASSEWGLGANVLTF

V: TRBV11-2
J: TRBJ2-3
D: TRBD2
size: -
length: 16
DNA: TGTGCCAGCAGCTTAGCTCTAGCGGGACGCACAGATACGCAGTATTTT
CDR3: CASSLALAGRTDTQYF

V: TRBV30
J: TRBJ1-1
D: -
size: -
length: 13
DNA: TGTGCCTGGGAACTACAGGGTAACACTGAAGCTTTCTTT
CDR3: CAWELQGNTEAFF

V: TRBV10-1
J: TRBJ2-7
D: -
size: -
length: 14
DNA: TGCGCCAGCAGTGGATCGAGGACTACCTACGAGCAGTACTTC
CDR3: CASSGSRTTYEQYF

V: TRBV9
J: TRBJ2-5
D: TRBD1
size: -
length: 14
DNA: TGTGCCAGCAGTCGGACAGGGCGCCAAGAGACCCAGTACTTC
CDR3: CASSRTGRQETQYF

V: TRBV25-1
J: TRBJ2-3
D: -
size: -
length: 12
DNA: TGTGCCAGCTCGACAGCACCAGATACGCAGTATTTT
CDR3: CASSTAPDTQYF

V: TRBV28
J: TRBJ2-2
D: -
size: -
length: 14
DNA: TGTGCCAGCATCGGCGCCTCCTTGACAGGGGAGCTGTTTTTT
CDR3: CASIGASLTGELFF

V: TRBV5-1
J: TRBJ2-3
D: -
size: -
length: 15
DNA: TGCGCCAGCAGCTTGGAGGGGGTTGCTATAGATACGCAGTATTTT
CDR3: CASSLEGVAIDTQYF

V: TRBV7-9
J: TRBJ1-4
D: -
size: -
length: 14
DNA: TGTGCCGCAGGAGGGGGGGGCCCAAATGAAAAACTGTTTTTT
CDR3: CAAGGGGPNEKLFF

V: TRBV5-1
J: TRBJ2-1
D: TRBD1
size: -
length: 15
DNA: TGCGCCAGCAGCCCGGGGACAGGGGCAAACAATGAGCAGTTCTTC
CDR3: CASSPGTGANNEQFF

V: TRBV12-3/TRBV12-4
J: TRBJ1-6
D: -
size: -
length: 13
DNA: TGTGCCAGCAGTTTAGGAACCCGACTTTACCTCCACTTT
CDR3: CASSLGTRLYLHF

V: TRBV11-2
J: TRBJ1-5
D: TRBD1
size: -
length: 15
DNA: TGTGCCAGCAGCTTATCAGGGGGCGTCAATCAGCCCCAGCATTTT
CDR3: CASSLSGGVNQPQHF

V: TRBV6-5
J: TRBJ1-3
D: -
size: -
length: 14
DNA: TGTGCCAGCAGTCCTACAGGGAAAGGAAACACCATATATTTT
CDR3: CASSPTGKGNTIYF

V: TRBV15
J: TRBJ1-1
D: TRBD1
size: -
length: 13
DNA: TGTGCCACTACTATAGGGGGCGACACTGAAGCTTTCTTT
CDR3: CATTIGGDTEAFF

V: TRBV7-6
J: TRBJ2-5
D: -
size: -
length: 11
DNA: TGTGCCAGCAACGAACTCGGGACCCAGTACTTC
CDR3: CASNELGTQYF

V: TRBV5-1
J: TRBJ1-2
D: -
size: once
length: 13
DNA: TGCGCCAGCAGCTTGGAACAGAGTCTAGGCTACACCTTC
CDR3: CASSLEQSLGYTF

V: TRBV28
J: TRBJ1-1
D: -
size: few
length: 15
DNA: TGTGCCAGCAGTTTTTCGCGACATCTGAACACTGAAGCTTTCTTT
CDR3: CASSFSRHLNTEAFF

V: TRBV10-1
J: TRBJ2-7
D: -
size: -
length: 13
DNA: TGCGCCAGCTCCCCATCGAGAGACTACGAGCAGTACTTC
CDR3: CASSPSRDYEQYF

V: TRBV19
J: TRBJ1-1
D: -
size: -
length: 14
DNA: TGTGCCAGTAGGGTCAACACAATGAACACTGAAGCTTTCTTT
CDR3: CASRVNTMNTEAFF

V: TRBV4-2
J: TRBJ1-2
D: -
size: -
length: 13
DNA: TGTGCCACCCACGACAGAAACTACTATGGCTACACCTTC
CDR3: CATHDRNYYGYTF

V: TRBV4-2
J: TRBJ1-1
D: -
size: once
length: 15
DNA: TGTGCCAGCAGCCAAGAAGGGGCAGGACACACTGAAGCTTTCTTT
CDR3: CASSQEGAGHTEAFF

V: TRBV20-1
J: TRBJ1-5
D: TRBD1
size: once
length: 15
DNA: TGCAGTGCTAGTGTCGGGACAGGGATGAGTCAGCCCCAGCATTTT
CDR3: CSASVGTGMSQPQHF

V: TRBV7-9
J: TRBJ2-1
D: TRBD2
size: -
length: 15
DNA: TGTGCCAGCAGCCGCACACTAGCGGGATTATATGAGCAGTTCTTC
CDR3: CASSRTLAGLYEQFF

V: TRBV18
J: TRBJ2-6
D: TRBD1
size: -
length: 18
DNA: TGTGCCAGCTCACTCTTGGGACAGGGGGCGGAAGGGGCCAACGTCCTGACTTTC
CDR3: CASSLLGQGAEGANVLTF

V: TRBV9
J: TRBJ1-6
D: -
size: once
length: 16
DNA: TGTGCCAGCAGCCCACGAGGGAGCTCCTATAATTCACCCCTCCACTTT
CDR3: CASSPRGSSYNSPLHF

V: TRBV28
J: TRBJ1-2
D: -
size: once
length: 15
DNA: TGTGCCAGCATCACCCTGGGGCCGGAGAAGAATGGCTACACCTTC
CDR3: CASITLGPEKNGYTF

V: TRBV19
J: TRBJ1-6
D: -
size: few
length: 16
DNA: TGTGCCAGTAGTCCCCCCCGGGTCAGCTATAATTCACCCCTCCACTTT
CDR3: CASSPPRVSYNSPLHF

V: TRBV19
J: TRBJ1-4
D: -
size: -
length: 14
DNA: TGTGCCAGTAGTACTCAGGGCGTCGGTGAAAAACTGTTTTTT
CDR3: CASSTQGVGEKLFF

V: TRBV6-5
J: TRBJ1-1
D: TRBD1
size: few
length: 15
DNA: TGTGCCAGCACCGACGGGACAGGTATGGGGACTGAAGCTTTCTTT
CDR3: CASTDGTGMGTEAFF

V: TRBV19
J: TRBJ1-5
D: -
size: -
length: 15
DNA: TGTGCCAGTAGTATTGAGGTGGCAGCCTATCAGCCCCAGCATTTT
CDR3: CASSIEVAAYQPQHF